These 11 T cell receptor beta chains came from one sample sequenced in a study of blood T cells in healthy people across ages. Primers used in a second PCR of about 6 to 11 cycles were a sample-barcoded 5' primer and a J-beta primer mix. TCRdb fed the 5' RACE reads into MiXCR, producing one record per CDR3 protein. The sample gives approximately 1,000,000 distinct CDR3 sequences, 45% of which show up once; approximately 19% is in the top ten. The sample consisted of blood. The receptor set was obtained from a woman in her sixties in good health.

The V call is TRBV28, the J call TRBJ1-1; 7 positions match TRBD1. This CDR3 comprises 12 residues. The V segment lost 3 bases and the J segment 11 bases; nucleotides outside the gene matches: 6. The germline CDR1 and CDR2 sequences are MDHEN and SYDVKM. This CDR3 is CASSFGQGVAFF. Here the CDR3 DNA reads TGTGCCAGCAGTTTCGGGCAGGGGGTCGCTTTCTTT.

V is TRBV29-1 and J is TRBJ2-4; D is unresolved. CDR3 length: 17 amino acids. Germline V gene sequence: CDR1 SQVTM, CDR2 ANQGSEA. V lost 3 bases to trimming and J lost 6 bases, with 24 bases between them. Written as DNA, the CDR3 is TGCAGCGTTGAGGCCCCCTGGTTGGATAGGCGCCGAAACATTCAGTACTTC. Its translation: CSVEAPWLDRRRNIQYF.

In its sample, this clonotype was seen once. A much larger clone lies a single base off, so this may be a read error. The rearrangement uses TRBV25-1 and TRBJ2-5, with D unclear. This CDR3 region has 13 residues. V was trimmed by 4 bases and J by 11 bases, leaving 17 bases between them. Germline values: CDR1 MGHDK, CDR2 SYGVNS. CDR3 nucleotides: TGTGCCAGCAGTGGACGGACGGATTCTGTTCAGTACTTC. It encodes CASSGRTDSVQYF.

The gene calls are TRBV9 and TRBJ2-1; D is perhaps TRBD1 or TRBD2 (6 bases each). This CDR3 spans 13 amino acids. The V end lost 4 bases, the J end lost 12 bases, and 17 bases lay between the germline ends. Germline V gene lookup returns CDR1 SGDLS and CDR2 YYNGEE. The CDR3 DNA follows: TGTGCCAGCAGCTCGAGGGGGGAGTTCGGGCAGTTCTTC. Protein product: CASSSRGEFGQFF.

The gene calls are TRBV28 and TRBJ1-4; tentative D call: TRBD1 (5 bases). Trimming left V 3 bases short and J 5 bases short, with 10 bases between. The CDR3 covers 14 residues. CDR1 is MDHEN, CDR2 SYDVKM, per germline. As DNA, the CDR3 is TGTGCCAGCAGTTTCGGGACCTCGAATGAAAAACTGTTTTTT. It is translated as CASSFGTSNEKLFF.

J is TRBJ1-2 and V is TRBV28, with D perhaps TRBD1 (5 bases). The CDR3 runs 15 residues. CDR1 MDHEN and CDR2 SYDVKM come from the germline V gene. V was cut by 2 bases and J by 4 bases, with 14 bases left in between. CDR3 region: CASSLAPRGLYGYTF. The CDR3 nucleotides read TGTGCCAGCAGTTTAGCCCCCCGGGGACTCTATGGCTACACCTTC.

This sequence joins TRBV11-2 and TRBJ2-4, with a possible D match to TRBD2 (5 bases). The germline V and J ends were trimmed by 0 bases and 7 bases, with 10 bases remaining between them. The CDR3 has 14 amino acids. Germline CDR1 SGHAT, CDR2 FQNNGV. CDR3 nucleotides: TGTGCCAGCAGCTTAGACCAGGACTCCAACATTCAGTACTTC. Its protein product is CASSLDQDSNIQYF.

The chain combines TRBV20-1 with TRBJ2-7, with TRBD2 identical over 9 bases. This CDR3 is built from 13 residues. The germline CDR1 and CDR2 sequences are DFQATT and SNEGSKA (reference sequence). J gave up 5 bases and V 3 bases, and 5 bases lay outside the gene matches. The CDR3 DNA follows: TGCAGTGCTAGGCGGGAGGGCCGGGACGAGCAGTACTTC. It is translated as CSARREGRDEQYF.

V is TRBV10-3 and J is TRBJ1-1; D remains ambiguous. In germline, CDR1 is ENHRY, CDR2 SYGVKD. This CDR3 spans 12 amino acids. V lost 6 bases to trimming and J lost 1 base, with 6 bases between them. CDR3 bases: TGTGCCATCAGAACCGAGAACACTGAAGCTTTCTTT. Translated, it gives CAIRTENTEAFF.

The V gene is TRBV27, the J gene TRBJ2-1; 8 nucleotides agree with TRBD2. Germline CDR1 reads MNHEY; CDR2 reads SMNVEV (reference sequence). V dropped 5 bases and J dropped 7; count of bases not matched to a gene: 10. CDR3 length: 15 residues. CDR3 DNA: TGTGCCAGCAGTCAAAGCGGGAGTTTAGTGAATGAGCAGTTCTTC. Translating gives CASSQSGSLVNEQFF.

The rearrangement links TRBV28 to TRBJ2-7; the match to TRBD1 covers 9 bases. Per the germline V gene, CDR1 is MDHEN and CDR2 is SYDVKM. The CDR3 has 15 residues. V trimming: 5 bases; J trimming: 2 bases; junction bases outside the gene matches: 7. This chain's CDR3 is CASSPYRDRAYEQYF. The CDR3 bases are TGTGCCAGCAGTCCCTACCGGGACAGGGCCTACGAGCAGTACTTC.